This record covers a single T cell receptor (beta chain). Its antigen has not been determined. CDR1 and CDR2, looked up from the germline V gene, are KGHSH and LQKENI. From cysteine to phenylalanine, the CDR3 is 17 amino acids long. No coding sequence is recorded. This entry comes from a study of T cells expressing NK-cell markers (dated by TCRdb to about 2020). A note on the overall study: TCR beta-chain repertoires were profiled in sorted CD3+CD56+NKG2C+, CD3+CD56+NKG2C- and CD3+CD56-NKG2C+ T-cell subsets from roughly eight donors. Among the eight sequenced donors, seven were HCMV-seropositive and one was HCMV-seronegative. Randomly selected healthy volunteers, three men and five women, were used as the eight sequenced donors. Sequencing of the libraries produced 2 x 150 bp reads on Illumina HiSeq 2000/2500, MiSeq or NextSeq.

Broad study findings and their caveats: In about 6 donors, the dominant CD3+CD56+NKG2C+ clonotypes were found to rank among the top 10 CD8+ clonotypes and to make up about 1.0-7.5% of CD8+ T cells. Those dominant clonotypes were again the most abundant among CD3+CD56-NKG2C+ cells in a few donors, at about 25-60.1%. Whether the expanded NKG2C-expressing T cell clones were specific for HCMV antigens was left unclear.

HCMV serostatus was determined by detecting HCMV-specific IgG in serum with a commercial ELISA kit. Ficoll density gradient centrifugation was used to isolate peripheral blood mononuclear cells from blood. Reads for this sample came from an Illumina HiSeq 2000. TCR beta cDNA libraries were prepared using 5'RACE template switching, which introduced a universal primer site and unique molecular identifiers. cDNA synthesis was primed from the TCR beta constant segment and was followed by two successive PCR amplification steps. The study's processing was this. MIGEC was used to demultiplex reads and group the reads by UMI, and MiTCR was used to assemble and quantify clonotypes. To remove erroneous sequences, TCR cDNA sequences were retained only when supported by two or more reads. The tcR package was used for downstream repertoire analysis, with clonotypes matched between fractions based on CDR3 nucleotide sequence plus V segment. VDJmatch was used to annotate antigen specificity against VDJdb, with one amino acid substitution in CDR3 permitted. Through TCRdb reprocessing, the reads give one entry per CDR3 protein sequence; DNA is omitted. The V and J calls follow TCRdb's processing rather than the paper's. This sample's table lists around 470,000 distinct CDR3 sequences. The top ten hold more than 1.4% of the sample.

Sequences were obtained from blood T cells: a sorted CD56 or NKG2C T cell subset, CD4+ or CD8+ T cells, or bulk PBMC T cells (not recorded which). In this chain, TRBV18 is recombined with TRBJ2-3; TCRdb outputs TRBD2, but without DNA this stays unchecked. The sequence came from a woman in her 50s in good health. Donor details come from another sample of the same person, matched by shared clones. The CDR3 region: CASSPLTSGKRTDTQYF.